This section outlines one T cell receptor (beta chain) sequence together with its context. The antigen remains unidentified. These data belong to a study of shared clonotypes between healthy human individuals. V was cut by 5 bases and J by 5 bases, with 13 bases left in between. The CDR3 is made up of 14 amino acids. The V gene's germline CDR1 is SGHVS and CDR2 FNYEAQ. Overall study findings and caveats: Roughly 5% of naive CD4 clonotypes were shared across a few donors. Larger richness was generally estimated for naive than memory subsets.

The assay was immunoSEQ multiplex PCR, and TCRdb's table has in-frame clones only and misses some. The sample holds around 2.5 million clones; under 95% are singletons and the top ten take roughly 0.36%. The clonotype originates from a man aged 18 to 35 in good health. Some clones in this sample may be carry-over from other donors' samples. The V and J genes are TRBV7-6 and TRBJ1-5; D is possibly TRBD1 (6 bases). Sequenced input: naive CD4+ T cells from PBMCs. Subset indicated: CD45RA+ positively selected. The CDR3 reads CASSPGGGDQPQHF. CDR3 nucleotide sequence: TGTGCCAGCAGCCCGGGGGGCGGCGATCAGCCCCAGCATTTT. The variable domain in full, completed from reference TRBV7-6 and TRBJ1-5, reads GAGVSQSPRYKVTKRGQDVALRCDPISGHVSLYWYRQALGQGPEFLTYFNYEAQQDKSGLPNDRFSAERPEGSISTLTIQRTEQRDSAMYRCASSPGGGDQPQHFGDGTRLSIL.